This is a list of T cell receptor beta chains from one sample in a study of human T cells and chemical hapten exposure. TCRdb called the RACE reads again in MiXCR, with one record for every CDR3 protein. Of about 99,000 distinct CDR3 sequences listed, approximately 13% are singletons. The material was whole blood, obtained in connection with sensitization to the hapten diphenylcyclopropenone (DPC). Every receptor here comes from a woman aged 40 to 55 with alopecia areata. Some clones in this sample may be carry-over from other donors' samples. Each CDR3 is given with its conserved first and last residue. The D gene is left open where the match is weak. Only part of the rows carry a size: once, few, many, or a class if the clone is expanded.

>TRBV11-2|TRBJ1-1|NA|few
CASSVQGGKTEAFF
TGTGCCAGCAGCGTACAGGGAGGAAAGACTGAAGCTTTCTTT
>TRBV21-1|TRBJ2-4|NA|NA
CASSNAFSGLAKNIQYF
TGTGCCAGCAGCAACGCTTTTAGCGGATTAGCCAAAAACATTCAGTACTTC
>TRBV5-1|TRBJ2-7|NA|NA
CASSEGQSCEQYF
TGCGCCAGCAGCGAGGGACAAAGCTGCGAGCAGTACTTC
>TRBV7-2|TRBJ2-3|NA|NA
CASSRGRGTDTQYF
TGTGCCAGCAGCCGGGGCAGGGGAACAGATACGCAGTATTTT
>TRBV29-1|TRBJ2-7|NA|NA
CSVDGGQGLSYEQYF
TGCAGCGTTGACGGCGGCCAGGGCTTATCCTACGAGCAGTACTTC
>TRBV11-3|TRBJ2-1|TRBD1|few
CASSSQGARNEQFF
TGTGCCAGCAGCTCACAGGGGGCGCGGAATGAGCAGTTCTTC
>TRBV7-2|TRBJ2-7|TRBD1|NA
CASSMQLRTGRRSYEQYF
TGTGCCAGCAGCATGCAGCTTAGGACAGGGCGACGATCCTACGAGCAGTACTTC
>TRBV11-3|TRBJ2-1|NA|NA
CASSPQGVGEQFF
TGTGCCAGCAGCCCGCAGGGCGTCGGTGAGCAGTTCTTC
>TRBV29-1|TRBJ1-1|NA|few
CSADLNTEAFF
TGCAGCGCCGACCTTAACACTGAAGCTTTCTTT
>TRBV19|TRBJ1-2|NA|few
CASSIEDGFKWPLVGYTF
TGTGCCAGTAGTATCGAGGACGGCTTCAAGTGGCCCCTGGTGGGCTACACCTTC
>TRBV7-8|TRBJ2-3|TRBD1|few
CASTPGGGDTQYF
TGTGCCAGCACCCCAGGGGGCGGAGATACGCAGTATTTT